The clone carrying this T cell receptor (beta chain) was seen ten or more times. Germline-derived CDR1 and CDR2 are SQVTM and ANQGSEA. The V end was cut by 3 bases, the J end by 6 bases, with 14 bases between. The CDR3 loop spans 14 amino acids. The data were obtained in a study of T cells in Graves' hyperthyroidism and ophthalmopathy. Amplification yielded TCR beta CDR3 regions, with RNA transcripts as the source. The TCR CDR3 was amplified in a first-round RT-PCR using the HTBI primer set. TCRdb passed the multiplex PCR reads through MiXCR, listing each CDR3 protein once. This sample has about 520,000 distinct CDR3 sequences, with less than 25% found just once.

V is TRBV29-1 and J is TRBJ2-2, with D possibly being TRBD1 or TRBD2 (5 bases each). This receptor was identified in a woman aged 30 to 39 with Graves' ophthalmopathy. The sample consisted of blood. The CDR3 protein is CSVEGEHHAGELFF. The CDR3 DNA follows: TGCAGCGTTGAGGGGGAACATCATGCCGGGGAGCTGTTTTTT.